This T cell receptor (beta chain) comes out of a study of type 1 regulatory T cells (dated by TCRdb to 2020 to 2022). About the investigation overall: An in vitro protocol by which a Tr1-enriched, alloantigen-specific CD4 T cell product named T-allo10 was generated was characterized in the study. T-allo10 was being tested clinically in patients with hematological malignancies who were undergoing allogeneic hematopoietic stem cell transplantation.

According to the description, T-allo10 cells that came from the donor were anergic, were specific for host alloantigens, and could carry out alloantigen-specific suppression. The CDR3, from cysteine to phenylalanine, totals 15 residues. Only the CDR3 DNA is retained, 45 bases long and in frame from the first base. For CDR1 and CDR2, the germline V gene lists SQVTM and ANQGSEA. V ends up 6 bases short and J 3 bases short, with an unmatched junction base count of 10. Data came from an Illumina MiSeq. TCRdb took the public reads, trimmed them with fastp at Q25, ran MiXCR for clone calling and kept in-frame beta chains. Rows matching on CDR3 protein sequence are summarized as one entry with the most common DNA and genes. This sample holds about 68,000 distinct CDR3 sequences; 63% were observed only once. Clones ranked in the top ten supply 7.6% of the sample. A word on this clonotype: Its antigen remains unidentified. Qualities for individual bases were not recorded, and no much larger clone is one base off.

The clonotype comes from a human donor in good health. Sequences were obtained from cultured T cells, either the whole culture or a sorted T cell fraction (not recorded which). The cell subset or site label on this specimen signifies: Tr1-enriched cell product generated in vitro against host alloantigens. The V and J genes are TRBV29-1 and TRBJ2-3, and TRBD2 matches 9 of the central bases. The CDR3 sequence is CSVRLSGSRTDTQYF. The nucleotide sequence is TGCAGCGTGAGACTTAGCGGGAGTAGGACAGATACGCAGTATTTT.